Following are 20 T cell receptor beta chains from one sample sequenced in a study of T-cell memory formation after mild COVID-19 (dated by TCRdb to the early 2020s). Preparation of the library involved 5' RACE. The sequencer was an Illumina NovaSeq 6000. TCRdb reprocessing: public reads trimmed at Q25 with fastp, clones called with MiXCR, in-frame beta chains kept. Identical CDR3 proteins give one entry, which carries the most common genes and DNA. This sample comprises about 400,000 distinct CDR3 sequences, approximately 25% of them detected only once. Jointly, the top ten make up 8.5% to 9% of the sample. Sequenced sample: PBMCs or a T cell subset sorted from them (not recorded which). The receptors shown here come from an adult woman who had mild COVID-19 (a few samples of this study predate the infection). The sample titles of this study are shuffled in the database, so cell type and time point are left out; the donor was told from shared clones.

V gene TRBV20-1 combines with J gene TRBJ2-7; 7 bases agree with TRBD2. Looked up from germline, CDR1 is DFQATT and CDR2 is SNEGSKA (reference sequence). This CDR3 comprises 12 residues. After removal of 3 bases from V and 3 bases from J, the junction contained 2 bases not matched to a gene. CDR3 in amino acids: CSASGGIYEQYF. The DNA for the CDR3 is TGCAGTGCTAGCGGGGGGATCTACGAGCAGTACTTC.

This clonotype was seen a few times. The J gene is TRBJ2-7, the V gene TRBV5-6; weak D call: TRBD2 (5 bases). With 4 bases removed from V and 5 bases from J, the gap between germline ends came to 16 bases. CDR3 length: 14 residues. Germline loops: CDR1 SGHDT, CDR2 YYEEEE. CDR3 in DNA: TGTGCCAGCAGCCCAACTAGTTCGGTGGACGAGCAGTACTTC. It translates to CASSPTSSVDEQYF. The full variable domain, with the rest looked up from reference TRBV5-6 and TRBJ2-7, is DAGVTQSPTHLIKTRGQQVTLRCSPKSGHDTVSWYQQALGQGPQFIFQYYEEEERQRGNFPDRFSGHQFPNYSSELNVNALLLGDSALYLCASSPTSSVDEQYFGPGTRLTVT.

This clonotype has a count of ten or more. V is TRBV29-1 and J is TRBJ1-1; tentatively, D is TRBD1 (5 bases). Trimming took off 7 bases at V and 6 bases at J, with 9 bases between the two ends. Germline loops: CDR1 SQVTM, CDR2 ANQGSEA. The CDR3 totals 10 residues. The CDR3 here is CSAGTAEAFF. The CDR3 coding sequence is TGCAGCGCCGGGACTGCTGAAGCTTTCTTT.

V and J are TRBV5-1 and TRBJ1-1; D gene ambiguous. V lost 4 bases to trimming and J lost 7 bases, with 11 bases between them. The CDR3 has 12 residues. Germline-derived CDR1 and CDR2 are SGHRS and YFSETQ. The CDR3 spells CASSLPGDEAFF. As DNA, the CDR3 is TGCGCCAGCAGCCTCCCCGGGGATGAAGCTTTCTTT.

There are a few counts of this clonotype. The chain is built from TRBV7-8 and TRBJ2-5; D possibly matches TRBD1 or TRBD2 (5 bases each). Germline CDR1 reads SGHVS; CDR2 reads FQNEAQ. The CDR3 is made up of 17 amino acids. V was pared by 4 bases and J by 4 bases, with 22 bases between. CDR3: CASSSAFLGAKGETQYF. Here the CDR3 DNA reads TGTGCCAGCAGCTCCGCCTTCCTCGGGGCTAAGGGAGAGACCCAGTACTTC.

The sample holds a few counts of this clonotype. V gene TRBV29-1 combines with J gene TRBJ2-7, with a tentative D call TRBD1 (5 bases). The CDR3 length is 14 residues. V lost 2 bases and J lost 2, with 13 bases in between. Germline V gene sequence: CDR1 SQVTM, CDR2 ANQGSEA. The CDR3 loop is CSVEQLQGTYEQYF. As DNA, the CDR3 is TGCAGCGTTGAACAGTTGCAGGGCACCTACGAGCAGTACTTC.

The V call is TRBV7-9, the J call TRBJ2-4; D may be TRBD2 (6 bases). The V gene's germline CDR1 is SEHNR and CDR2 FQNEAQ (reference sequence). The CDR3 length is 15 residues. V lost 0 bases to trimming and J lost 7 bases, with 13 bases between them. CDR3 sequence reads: CASSLAGTVGNIQYF. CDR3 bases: TGTGCCAGCAGCTTAGCCGGGACTGTCGGTAACATTCAGTACTTC.

The CDR3 coding sequence is TGCAGTGCCGTCGAGATTGGGGGCGCGGGCAATCAGCCCCAGCATTTT. Its translation: CSAVEIGGAGNQPQHF. The J gene is TRBJ1-5, the V gene TRBV20-1; TRBD1 is a possible D gene (6 bases). Looked up from germline, CDR1 is DFQATT and CDR2 is SNEGSKA (reference sequence). Trimming stripped 6 bases from V and 2 bases from J, with 20 bases between. This CDR3 has 16 residues.

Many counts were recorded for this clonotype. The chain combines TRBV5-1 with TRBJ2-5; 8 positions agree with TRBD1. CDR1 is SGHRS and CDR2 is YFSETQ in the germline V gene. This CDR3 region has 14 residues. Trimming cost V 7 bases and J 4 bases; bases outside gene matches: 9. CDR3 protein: CASGDRGVGETQYF. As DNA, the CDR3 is TGCGCCAGCGGAGACAGGGGAGTAGGAGAGACCCAGTACTTC.

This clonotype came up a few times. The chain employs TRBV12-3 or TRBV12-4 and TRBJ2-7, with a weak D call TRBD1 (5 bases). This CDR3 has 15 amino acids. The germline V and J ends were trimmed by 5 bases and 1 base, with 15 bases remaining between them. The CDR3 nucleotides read TGTGCCAGCAGTCTTTGGGGTCAGGGTTCCTACGAGCAGTACTTC. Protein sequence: CASSLWGQGSYEQYF.

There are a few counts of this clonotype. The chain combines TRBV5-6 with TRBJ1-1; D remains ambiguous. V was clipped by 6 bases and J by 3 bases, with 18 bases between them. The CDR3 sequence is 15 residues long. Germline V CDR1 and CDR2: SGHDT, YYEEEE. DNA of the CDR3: TGTGCCAGCAACCCGATGGGGAGGGAGCACACTGAAGCTTTCTTT. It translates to CASNPMGREHTEAFF.

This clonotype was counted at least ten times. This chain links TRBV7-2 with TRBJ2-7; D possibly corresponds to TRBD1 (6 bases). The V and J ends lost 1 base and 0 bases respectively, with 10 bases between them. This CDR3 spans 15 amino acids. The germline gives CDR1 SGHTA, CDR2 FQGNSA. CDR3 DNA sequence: TGTGCCAGCAGCTTAGACAGGGTTACCTCCTACGAGCAGTACTTC. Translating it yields CASSLDRVTSYEQYF.

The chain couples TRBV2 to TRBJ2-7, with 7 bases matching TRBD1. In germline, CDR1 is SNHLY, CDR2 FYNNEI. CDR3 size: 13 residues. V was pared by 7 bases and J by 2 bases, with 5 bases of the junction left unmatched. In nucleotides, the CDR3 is TGTGCCAGCATGAGGGGGCCCACCTACGAGCAGTACTTC. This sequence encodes CASMRGPTYEQYF.

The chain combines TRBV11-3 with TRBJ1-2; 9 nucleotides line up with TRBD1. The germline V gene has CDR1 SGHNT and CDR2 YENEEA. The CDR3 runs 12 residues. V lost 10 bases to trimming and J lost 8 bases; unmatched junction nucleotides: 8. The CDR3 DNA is TGTGCCACCACGGACAGGGGCCGAGGCTACACCTTC. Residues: CATTDRGRGYTF.

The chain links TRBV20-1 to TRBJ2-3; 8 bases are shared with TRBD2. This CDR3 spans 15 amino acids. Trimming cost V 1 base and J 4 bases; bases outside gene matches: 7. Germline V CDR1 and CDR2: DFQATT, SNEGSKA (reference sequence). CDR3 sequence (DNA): TGCAGTGCTAGAGGGTGGCGGGAGGTCCCAGATACGCAGTATTTT. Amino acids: CSARGWREVPDTQYF.

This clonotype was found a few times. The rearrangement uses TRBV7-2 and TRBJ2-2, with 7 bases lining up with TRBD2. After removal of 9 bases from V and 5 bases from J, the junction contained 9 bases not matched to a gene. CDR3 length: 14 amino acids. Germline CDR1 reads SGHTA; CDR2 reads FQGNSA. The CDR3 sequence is CASYIGGGTGELFF. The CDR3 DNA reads TGTGCCAGTTATATAGGCGGGGGTACCGGGGAGCTGTTTTTT.

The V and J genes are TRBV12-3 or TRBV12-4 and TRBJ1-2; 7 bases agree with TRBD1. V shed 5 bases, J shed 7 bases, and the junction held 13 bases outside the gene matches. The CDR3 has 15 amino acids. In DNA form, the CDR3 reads TGTGCCAGCAGTCCCGACAGGGCTTCAAGTCTTGGCTACACCTTC. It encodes CASSPDRASSLGYTF.

The CDR3 coding sequence is TGCAGTGCTATGGACGGGGAGTACGATCAGCCCCAGCATTTT. Protein product: CSAMDGEYDQPQHF. The chain has TRBV20-1 and TRBJ1-5; no definite D call. Trimming took 4 bases from V and 5 from J, leaving 15 bases between them. CDR1 is DFQATT, CDR2 SNEGSKA, per germline (reference sequence). The CDR3 length is 14 residues.

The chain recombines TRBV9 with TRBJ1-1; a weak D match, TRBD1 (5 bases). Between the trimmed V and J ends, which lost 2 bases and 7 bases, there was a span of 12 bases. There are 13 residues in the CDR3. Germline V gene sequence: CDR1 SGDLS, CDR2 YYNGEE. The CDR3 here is CASSVEQDDEAFF. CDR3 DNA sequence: TGTGCCAGCAGCGTGGAACAGGATGATGAAGCTTTCTTT.

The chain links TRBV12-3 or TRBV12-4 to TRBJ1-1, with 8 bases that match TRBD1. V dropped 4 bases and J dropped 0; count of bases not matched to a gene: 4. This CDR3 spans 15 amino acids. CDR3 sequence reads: CASSYRGRMNTEAFF. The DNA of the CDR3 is TGTGCCAGCAGTTACAGGGGGAGGATGAACACTGAAGCTTTCTTT.